The TCR beta chain described here comes from a study of T cell changes during pregnancy in multiple sclerosis. Germline V lookup: CDR1 SGDLS, CDR2 YYNGEE. J gave up 0 bases and V 0 bases, and 2 bases lay outside the gene matches. The CDR3 is 15 amino acids. Repertoires were generated with immunoSEQ multiplex PCR, while TCRdb's copy carries only in-frame clones and drops some. Of roughly 47,000 clones in the sample, 80% to 90% were seen once. The input for sequencing was CD8+ T cells from peripheral blood mononuclear cells, taken in the second trimester of pregnancy. The TCR sequence derives from a female donor with multiple sclerosis, enrolled in a pregnancy study. The chain uses TRBV9 and TRBJ2-7; 8 positions match TRBD2. The CDR3 bases are TGTGCCAGCAGCGTAGCAGCGGGAGTCTCCTACGAGCAGTACTTC. This sequence encodes CASSVAAGVSYEQYF. The full variable domain, its missing parts supplied by reference TRBV9 and TRBJ2-7, is DSGVTQTPKHLITATGQRVTLRCSPRSGDLSVYWYQQSLDQGLQFLIQYYNGEERAKGNILERFSAQQFPDLHSELNLSSLELGDSALYFCASSVAAGVSYEQYFGPGTRLTVT.